These T cell receptor beta chains were read from a single sample in a study of PD-L1 blockade in urothelial cancer. This table comes from immunoSEQ multiplex PCR, and its TCRdb copy is limited to in-frame clones, with some not included. The sample lists about 69,000 clones, 70% to 90% seen once, with 3.4% in the top ten. This sample comprised PBMCs, obtained around atezolizumab (anti-PD-L1) treatment. Every receptor here comes from a man between 60 and 70 years old with urothelial cancer. Both conserved end residues are part of each CDR3. The D gene is left open where the match is weak. Only part of the rows carry a size: once, few, many, or a class if the clone is expanded.

v_gene	j_gene	abundance	d_gene	CDR3aa	CDR3nt
TRBV5-6	TRBJ2-3	-	TRBD2	CASSLALRGRHTQYF	TGTGCCAGCAGCTTGGCCTTGCGGGGGAGACATACGCAGTATTTT
TRBV7-2	TRBJ2-7	-	-	CASSLWTTFYEQYF	TGTGCCAGCAGCTTATGGACTACCTTCTACGAGCAGTACTTC
TRBV6-5	TRBJ1-2	once	-	CASSYSYREGYGYTF	TGTGCCAGCAGTTACTCCTACAGGGAGGGCTATGGCTACACCTTC
TRBV7-6	TRBJ1-4	-	TRBD1	CASSRDSGTDNEKLFF	TGTGCCAGCAGCCGAGACTCCGGGACAGATAATGAAAAACTGTTTTTT
TRBV2	TRBJ2-3	-	TRBD2	CASYSPGLAGGLFTDTQYF	TGTGCCAGCTATAGTCCGGGACTAGCGGGGGGGCTGTTCACAGATACGCAGTATTTT
TRBV28	TRBJ1-1	-	-	CASGFGTEAFF	TGTGCCTCCGGGTTTGGCACTGAAGCTTTCTTT
TRBV5-1	TRBJ2-3	few	TRBD2	CASRQTSGASTDTQYF	TGCGCCAGCAGGCAAACTAGCGGTGCTAGCACAGATACGCAGTATTTT
TRBV11-3	TRBJ2-7	-	TRBD1	CASSPGGQGYEQYF	TGTGCCAGCAGCCCCGGGGGACAGGGCTACGAGCAGTACTTC
TRBV5-1	TRBJ2-1	-	-	CASSLGQSSYNEQFF	TGCGCCAGCAGCTTGGGACAGAGCTCCTACAATGAGCAGTTCTTC
TRBV18	TRBJ2-3	-	-	CASSSDPVASGQGQYF	TGTGCCAGCTCATCGGACCCCGTGGCTAGCGGACAGGGGCAGTATTTT
TRBV9	TRBJ2-3	-	-	CASSVDRRVAAADTQYF	TGTGCCAGCAGCGTAGATAGGAGGGTCGCGGCGGCAGATACGCAGTATTTT
TRBV5-6	TRBJ1-5	-	-	CASSLRGSSNQPQHF	TGTGCCAGCAGCTTGAGGGGTTCCAGCAATCAGCCCCAGCATTTT
TRBV18	TRBJ2-7	-	-	CASSPNRDEQYF	TGTGCCAGCTCGCCCAACAGGGACGAGCAGTACTTC
TRBV19	TRBJ2-6	-	-	CASTGDWAGANVLTF	TGTGCCAGTACGGGGGACTGGGCTGGGGCCAACGTCCTGACTTTC
TRBV19	TRBJ1-4	few	-	CASSIDGADKLFF	TGTGCCAGTAGTATAGATGGGGCCGATAAACTGTTTTTT
TRBV11-3	TRBJ2-1	once	TRBD2	CASSSGLAGGGYNEQFF	TGTGCCAGCAGCTCGGGACTAGCGGGAGGAGGGTACAATGAGCAGTTCTTC
TRBV4-1	TRBJ1-3	-	-	CASSQEEAGFVRNTIYF	TGCGCCAGCAGCCAAGAAGAAGCAGGGTTCGTGAGAAACACCATATATTTT
TRBV9	TRBJ2-7	-	TRBD1	CASSGTTGGGYEQYF	TGTGCCAGCAGCGGAACAACAGGGGGCGGCTACGAGCAGTACTTC
TRBV2	TRBJ2-2	once	-	CASGGTTRNTGELFF	TGTGCCAGCGGGGGCACCACGAGAAACACCGGGGAGCTGTTTTTT
TRBV6-1	TRBJ1-6	-	TRBD1	CASKPGQGYSPLHF	TGTGCCAGTAAGCCGGGACAGGGATATTCACCCCTCCACTTT